This T cell receptor (beta chain) derives from a study of blood T cell repertoires in COVID-19. Study overall: Acute and convalescent COVID-19 specimens originated in the United States, Italy and Spain.

Germline V gene lookup returns CDR1 SEHNR and CDR2 FQNEAQ (reference sequence). The CDR3 has 15 residues. Trimming cost V 5 bases and J 1 base; bases outside gene matches: 1. Produced via immunoSEQ multiplex PCR; TCRdb's table is partial and in-frame only. The table has a few hundred thousand clones, around 84% seen once. The source is a woman of 80 years or more with active or convalescent COVID-19. The source material was peripheral blood. This rearrangement joins TRBV7-9 to TRBJ2-7; the match to TRBD2 covers 14 bases. CDR3 sequence reads: CASSRLAGGSYEQYF. In DNA, the CDR3 is TGTGCCAGCAGCAGACTAGCGGGAGGGTCCTACGAGCAGTACTTC.